The rows below give T cell receptor beta chains drawn from one sample of a study of PD-1 blockade in classical Hodgkin lymphoma. TCRdb's table, derived via immunoSEQ multiplex PCR, lists solely in-frame clones and lacks some. This table holds about 110,000 clones, 80% to 90% found once. Sample: peripheral blood mononuclear cells (PBMCs), taken before the second cycle of nivolumab. These receptors were taken from a human donor with classical Hodgkin lymphoma. CDR3s include the opening cysteine and the closing phenylalanine or tryptophan. The D gene is left open where the match is weak. Clone size is not always given. Where it is, it says once, few, many or a class for expanded clones.

>-|TRBJ2-1|16|-|TRBV5-1
TGCGCCAGCAGCGCAGCGGGACAGACAAGCTACAATGAGCAGTTCTTC
CASSAAGQTSYNEQFF
>TRBD1|TRBJ2-7|14|-|TRBV29-1
TGCAGCGCCAAAGGACAGGACATCTCCTACGAGCAGTACTTC
CSAKGQDISYEQYF
>TRBD2|TRBJ2-3|17|-|TRBV7-2
TGTGCCAGCAGCCCGCATGCGAACGGGAGGGGCACAGATACGCAGTATTTT
CASSPHANGRGTDTQYF
>-|TRBJ1-2|15|-|TRBV19
TGTGCCAGTAGTTCGCCCCCCACGGGGAACTATGGCTACACCTTC
CASSSPPTGNYGYTF
>-|TRBJ1-1|13|-|TRBV10-3
TGTGCCATCAGGGCCCAGGGAGACACTGAAGCTTTCTTT
CAIRAQGDTEAFF
>-|TRBJ2-7|15|-|TRBV10-3
TGTGCCATCAGTGCCTTTTTGGTGGCCTCCTACGAGCAGTACTTC
CAISAFLVASYEQYF
>-|TRBJ2-1|13|-|TRBV4-3
TGCGCCAGCAGCCAAGAGGGGTACAATGAGCAGTTCTTC
CASSQEGYNEQFF
>-|TRBJ2-5|14|-|TRBV11-2
TGTGCCAGCAGCTTAGCTCCAGACCAAGAGACCCAGTACTTC
CASSLAPDQETQYF
>-|TRBJ1-5|17|once|TRBV4-1
TGCGCCAGCAGCCAAGATGGGGCGGACTATAGCAATCAGCCCCAGCATTTT
CASSQDGADYSNQPQHF
>TRBD2|TRBJ2-1|17|-|TRBV27
TGTGCCAGCAGCCACCCTGGGACTAGCGGGAGTGGGGATGAGCAGTTCTTC
CASSHPGTSGSGDEQFF
>-|TRBJ1-5|14|-|TRBV19
TGTGCCAGTACCGACAGAGCTAGCAATCAGCCCCAGCATTTT
CASTDRASNQPQHF
>TRBD2|TRBJ2-7|16|-|TRBV7-2
TGTGCCAGCAGCTTATCTTCCGGGACTACACTTTACGAGCAGTACTTC
CASSLSSGTTLYEQYF
>-|TRBJ2-4|17|-|TRBV7-9
TGTGCCAGCAGCCCCCGGTGGATAACCACAGGCAAAAACATTCAGTACTTC
CASSPRWITTGKNIQYF
>TRBD1|TRBJ1-2|15|once|TRBV6-6
TGTGCCAGCAGTTACTCGACAGGGGGGAACTATGGCTACACCTTC
CASSYSTGGNYGYTF
>-|TRBJ2-7|13|-|TRBV5-1
TGCGCCAGCAGCCCCAGTGAGGTGGGCGAGCAGTACTTC
CASSPSEVGEQYF
>TRBD2|TRBJ2-3|13|-|TRBV30
TGTGCCTGGGGACTAGCGGGAGCAGATACGCAGTATTTT
CAWGLAGADTQYF
>TRBD2|TRBJ2-5|19|-|TRBV27
TGTGCCAGCAGTTTACCGGGACTAGCGGGAGGGAGCCTCCAAGAGACCCAGTACTTC
CASSLPGLAGGSLQETQYF
>TRBD1|TRBJ2-4|14|once|TRBV4-2
TGTGCCAGCAGCCCCGGACAGGGGGTAAACATTCAGTACTTC
CASSPGQGVNIQYF
>TRBD1|TRBJ2-1|19|-|TRBV27
TGTGCCAGCAGTCCCTGGGACAGGGGGCGGGAGGGGAGGCCCAATGAGCAGTTCTTC
CASSPWDRGREGRPNEQFF
>TRBD1|TRBJ1-2|14|-|TRBV10-1
TGCGCCAGCAATAGAGACAGGGGTAGGAATGGCTACACCTTC
CASNRDRGRNGYTF
>TRBD2|TRBJ2-7|15|-|TRBV5-4
TGTGCCAGCAGCTTGGGAGCGGGAGGGTCCTACGAGCAGTACTTC
CASSLGAGGSYEQYF
>-|TRBJ1-5|13|few|TRBV29-1
TGCAGCGTTACAGGTGAGTCCAATCAGCCCCAGCATTTT
CSVTGESNQPQHF
>-|TRBJ1-2|15|-|TRBV6-5
TGTGCCAGCAGCCCGTCAGGGGCCACGGGCTATGGCTACACCTTC
CASSPSGATGYGYTF
>-|TRBJ2-5|12|-|TRBV5-8
TGTGCCAGCAGCTTCCGGCCAGAGACCCAGTACTTC
CASSFRPETQYF
>TRBD2|TRBJ2-1|16|-|TRBV7-2
TGTGCCAGCAGCTCCCTACTAGCGGGAGGGTACAATGAGCAGTTCTTC
CASSSLLAGGYNEQFF
>-|TRBJ1-1|13|-|TRBV2
TGTGCCAGCAGCGGATCTTATGAAGCTGAAGCTTTCTTT
CASSGSYEAEAFF
>TRBD2|TRBJ2-7|15|-|TRBV28
TGTGCCAGCAGTTTAAGGCTAGCGGGAGGGGAGGAGCAGTACTTC
CASSLRLAGGEEQYF
>TRBD2|TRBJ2-7|15|-|TRBV30
TGTGCCTGGAGTGTACCCGAGCGGGAGGGCTACGAGCAGTACTTC
CAWSVPEREGYEQYF
>-|TRBJ1-1|13|-|TRBV10-1
TGCGCCAGCAGTGAGTCTGGGACTAATCAAGCTTTCTTT
CASSESGTNQAFF
>TRBD1|TRBJ2-7|12|once|TRBV6-5
TGTGCCAGCACTGGACAGGGATACGAGCAGTACTTC
CASTGQGYEQYF
>-|TRBJ2-7|13|few|TRBV27
TGTGCCAGCAGTCGGGACGCCTCCTACGAGCAGTACTTC
CASSRDASYEQYF